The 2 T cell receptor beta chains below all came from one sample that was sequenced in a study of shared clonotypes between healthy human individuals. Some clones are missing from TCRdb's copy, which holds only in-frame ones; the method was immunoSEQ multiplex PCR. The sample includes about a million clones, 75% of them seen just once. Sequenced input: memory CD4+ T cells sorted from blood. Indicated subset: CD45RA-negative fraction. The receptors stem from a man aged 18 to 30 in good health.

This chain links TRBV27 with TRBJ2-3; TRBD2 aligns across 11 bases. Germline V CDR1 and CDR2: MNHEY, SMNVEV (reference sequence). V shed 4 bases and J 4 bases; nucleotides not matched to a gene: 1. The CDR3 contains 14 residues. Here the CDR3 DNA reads TGTGCCAGCAGTTCGGGACTAGCGGCAGATACGCAGTATTTT. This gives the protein CASSSGLAADTQYF.

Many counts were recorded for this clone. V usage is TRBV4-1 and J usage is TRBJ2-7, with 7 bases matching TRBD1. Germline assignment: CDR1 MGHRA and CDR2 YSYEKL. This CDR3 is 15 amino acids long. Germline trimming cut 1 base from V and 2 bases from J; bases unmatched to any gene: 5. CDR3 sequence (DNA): TGCGCCAGCAGCCAAGGGACAGGTGTAACCTACGAGCAGTACTTC. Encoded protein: CASSQGTGVTYEQYF.